This T cell receptor beta chain came from a study of blood T cell repertoires in COVID-19. Background on the study: COVID-19 samples, acute and convalescent, were from the United States, Italy and Spain. Sources were T cells, B-cell-depleted T cells, or PBMCs; the material itself was cDNA or gDNA.

Germline loops: CDR1 SGHAT, CDR2 FQDESV (reference sequence). The V end was cut by 4 bases, the J end by 9 bases, with 13 bases between. The CDR3 consists of 13 residues. This clone was recorded only once. As handled by the study authors: Reference gene primer amplification gave nucleated cell count estimates. Sequenced by immunoSEQ multiplex PCR; TCRdb stores in-frame clones only, minus some. V, J and clone size reflect that table, while D and trimming were determined from the DNA. Of under 300,000 clones in the sample, about 80% were seen once. The sequenced sample was peripheral blood. The source is a woman aged 80 or older with active or convalescent COVID-19. This chain joins TRBV11-1 and TRBJ2-1; D is ambiguous. In nucleotides, the CDR3 is TGTGCCAGCAGCTACGCGTCGTCCGGTGAGCAGTTCTTC. Encoded protein: CASSYASSGEQFF. Combining the CDR3 with reference TRBV11-1 and TRBJ2-1 gives the whole variable domain EAEVAQSPRYKITEKSQAVAFWCDPISGHATLYWYRQILGQGPELLVQFQDESVVDDSQLPKDRFSAERLKGVDSTLKIQPAELGDSAMYLCASSYASSGEQFFGPGTRLTVL.